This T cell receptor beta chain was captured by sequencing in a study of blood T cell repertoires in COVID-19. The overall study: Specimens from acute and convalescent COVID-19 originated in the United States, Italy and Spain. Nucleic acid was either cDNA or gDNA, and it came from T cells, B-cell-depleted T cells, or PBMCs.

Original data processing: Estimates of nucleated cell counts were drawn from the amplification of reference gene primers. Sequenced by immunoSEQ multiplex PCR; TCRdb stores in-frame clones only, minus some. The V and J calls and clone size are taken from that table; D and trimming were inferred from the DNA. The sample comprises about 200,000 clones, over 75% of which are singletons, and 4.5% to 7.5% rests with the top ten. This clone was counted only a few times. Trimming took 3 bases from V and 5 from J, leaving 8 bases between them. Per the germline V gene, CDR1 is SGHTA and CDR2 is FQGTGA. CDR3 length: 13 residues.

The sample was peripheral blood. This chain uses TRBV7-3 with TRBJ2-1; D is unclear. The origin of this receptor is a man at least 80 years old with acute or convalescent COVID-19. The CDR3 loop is CASSFQVNNEQFF. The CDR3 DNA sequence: TGTGCCAGCAGCTTTCAGGTCAACAATGAGCAGTTCTTC.